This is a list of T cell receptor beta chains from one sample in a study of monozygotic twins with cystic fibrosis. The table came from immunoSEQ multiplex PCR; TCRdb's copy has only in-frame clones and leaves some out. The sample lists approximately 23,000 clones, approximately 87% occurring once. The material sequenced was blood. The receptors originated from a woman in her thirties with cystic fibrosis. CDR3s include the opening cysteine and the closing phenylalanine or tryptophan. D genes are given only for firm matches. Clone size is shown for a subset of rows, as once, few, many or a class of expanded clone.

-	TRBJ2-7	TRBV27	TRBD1	TGTGCCAGCAGTTTATCAGGACAGGGTTCCTACGAGCAGTACTTC	CASSLSGQGSYEQYF
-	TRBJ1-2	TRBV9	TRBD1	TGTGCCAGCAGCTTCGGGACAGGGTATATTGACTATGGCTACACCTTC	CASSFGTGYIDYGYTF
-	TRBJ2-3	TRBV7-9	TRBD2	TGTGCCAGCAGCTTAATAGCGGGGGGGCCGACAGATACGCAGTATTTT	CASSLIAGGPTDTQYF
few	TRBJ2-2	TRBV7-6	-	TGTGCCAGCAGCTTAGAGTCGTTCGGCGGGGAGCTGTTTTTT	CASSLESFGGELFF
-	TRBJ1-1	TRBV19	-	TGTGCCAGCATCCTTTCAGCCTCGAGGGGAATCACTGAAGCTTTCTTT	CASILSASRGITEAFF
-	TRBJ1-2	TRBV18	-	TGTGCCAGCTCACCGGGGTGGAGGGATGGCTACACCTTC	CASSPGWRDGYTF
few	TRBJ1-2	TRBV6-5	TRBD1	TGTGCCAGCAGTCAACAGGGGCGAGGGGGCTACACCTTC	CASSQQGRGGYTF
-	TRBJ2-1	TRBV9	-	TGTGCCAGCAGCGTAGAAAGTGGGACCGACAATGAGCAGTTCTTC	CASSVESGTDNEQFF
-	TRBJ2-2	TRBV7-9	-	TGTGCCAGCAGCTTAGGTAGGGGCCGGAACACCGGGGAGCTGTTTTTT	CASSLGRGRNTGELFF
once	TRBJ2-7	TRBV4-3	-	TGCGCCAGCAGCCAAGCAAGTGGCTCCTACGAGCAGTACTTC	CASSQASGSYEQYF
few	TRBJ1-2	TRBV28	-	TGTGCCAGCAGTGACAGATACAGCTACACCTTC	CASSDRYSYTF
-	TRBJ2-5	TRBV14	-	TGTGCCAGCAGCCAAGAGCAGACCCAGTACTTC	CASSQEQTQYF
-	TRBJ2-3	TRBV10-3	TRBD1	TGTGCCGCTTCCGGGACAGACTTCACAGATACGCAGTATTTT	CAASGTDFTDTQYF
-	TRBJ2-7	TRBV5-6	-	TGTGCCAGATTAAACAGTTTGGCCTACGAGCAGTACTTC	CARLNSLAYEQYF
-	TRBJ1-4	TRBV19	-	TGTGCCAGTAGTAGGGGTCAATGGGAAAAACTGTTTTTT	CASSRGQWEKLFF
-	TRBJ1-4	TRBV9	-	TGTGCCAGCAGTTCAACTAATGAAAAACTGTTTTTT	CASSSTNEKLFF
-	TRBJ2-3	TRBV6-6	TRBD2	TGTGCCAGCAGGAAGCGGGGGAGCACAGATACGCAGTATTTT	CASRKRGSTDTQYF
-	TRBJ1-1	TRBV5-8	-	TGTGCCAGCAGCGCCAGAGGGAAGAACACTGAAGCTTTCTTT	CASSARGKNTEAFF
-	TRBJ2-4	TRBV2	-	TGTGCGAACTTGGCGGATGGAGGGAAAAACATTCAGTACTTC	CANLADGGKNIQYF
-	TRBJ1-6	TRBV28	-	TGTGCCAGCACGTCGGCAGGGAGTTCACCCCTCCACTTT	CASTSAGSSPLHF
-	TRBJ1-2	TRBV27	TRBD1	TGTGCCAGCAGTTTATCAAGGACAGGGATCTATGGCTACACCTTC	CASSLSRTGIYGYTF
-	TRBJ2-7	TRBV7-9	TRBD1	TGTGCCAGCAGCCGGGACAGGAGGTTCACCTGGCAGTCCTACGAGCAGTACTTC	CASSRDRRFTWQSYEQYF
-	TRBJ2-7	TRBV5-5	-	TGTGCCAGCAGCTCACCCGGGCCCTTCAACGAGCAGTACTTC	CASSSPGPFNEQYF
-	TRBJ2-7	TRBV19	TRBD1	TGTGCCAGTAGTACAGCAGGGGGCTACGAGCAGTACTTC	CASSTAGGYEQYF
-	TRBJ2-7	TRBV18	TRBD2	TGTGCCAGCTCCTCTAGCGGGGGGCCCTACGAGCAGTACTTC	CASSSSGGPYEQYF
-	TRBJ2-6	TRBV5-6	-	TGTGCCAGCAGCGGCGGGGCCGGCGGGGCCAACGTCCTGACTTTC	CASSGGAGGANVLTF
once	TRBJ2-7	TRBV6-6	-	TGTGCCAGCAGTTACCGGCCGACCTACGAGCAGTACTTC	CASSYRPTYEQYF
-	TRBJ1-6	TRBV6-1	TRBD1	TGTGCCAGCAGTATCGGGACAGAAGGATCACCCCTCCACTTT	CASSIGTEGSPLHF
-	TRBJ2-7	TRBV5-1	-	TGCGCCAGCAGCTTGTCACGGACAACCCCCTGGGAGCAGTACTTC	CASSLSRTTPWEQYF
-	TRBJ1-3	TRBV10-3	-	TGTGCCATCAGTGAGGAGGGTACCTCTGGAAACACCATATATTTT	CAISEEGTSGNTIYF
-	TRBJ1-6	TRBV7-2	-	TGTGCCAGCAGCCTAGGGGCGGGGGGTTCACCCCTCCACTTT	CASSLGAGGSPLHF
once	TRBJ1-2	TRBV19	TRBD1	TGTGCCAGCACCGGACAGGGGTGGAACTATGGCTACACCTTC	CASTGQGWNYGYTF
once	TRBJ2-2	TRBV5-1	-	TGCGCCAGCAGAACAGGACGGGCCGGGGAGCTGTTTTTT	CASRTGRAGELFF
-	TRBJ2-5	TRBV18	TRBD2	TGTGCCAGCTCCGTGACTAGCGGGGGTGAGACCCAGTACTTC	CASSVTSGGETQYF
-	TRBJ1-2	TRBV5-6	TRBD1	TGTGCCAGCATCAGCGGGGACAGGGGCCATGGCTACACCTTC	CASISGDRGHGYTF
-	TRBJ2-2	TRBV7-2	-	TGTGCCAGCAGCTCCTACTTACCCGGGGACCCCACCGGGGAGCTGTTTTTT	CASSSYLPGDPTGELFF
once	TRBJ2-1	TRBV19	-	TGTGCCAGTAGTATATTCGGGCGGGGCCACTATGAGCAGTTCTTC	CASSIFGRGHYEQFF
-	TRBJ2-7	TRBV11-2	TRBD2	TGTGCCAGCAGCTACGGTAGCGGGGGGCCTAGCTCCTACGAGCAGTACTTC	CASSYGSGGPSSYEQYF
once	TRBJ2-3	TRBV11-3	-	TGTGCCAGCAGCCCACAGGGTAGCACAGATACGCAGTATTTT	CASSPQGSTDTQYF
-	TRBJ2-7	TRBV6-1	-	TGTGCCAGCACCGGGGGCAGGGCGACCTACGAGCAGTACTTC	CASTGGRATYEQYF
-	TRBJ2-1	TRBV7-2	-	TGTGCCAGCAGCTTATTTGGAAATGAGCAGTTCTTC	CASSLFGNEQFF
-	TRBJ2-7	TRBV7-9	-	TGTGCCAGCAGCGGCTGGACCGGGGACGATTTCTACGAGCAGTACTTC	CASSGWTGDDFYEQYF
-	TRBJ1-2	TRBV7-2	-	TGTGCCAGCAGCCCGCCAGGTGACTTGGGCGGCTACACCTTC	CASSPPGDLGGYTF
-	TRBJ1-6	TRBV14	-	TGTGCCAGCTCGGCCCTACGTGGCTCCTATAATTCACCCCTCCACTTT	CASSALRGSYNSPLHF
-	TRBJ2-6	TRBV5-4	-	TGTGCCAGCAGCTTGGATGCTGGGGCCAACGTCCTGACTTTC	CASSLDAGANVLTF
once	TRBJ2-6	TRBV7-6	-	TGTGCCAGCAGCTTATATAGTCGCTCTGGGGCCAACGTCCTGACTTTC	CASSLYSRSGANVLTF
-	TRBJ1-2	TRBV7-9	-	TGTGCCAGCAGCTTGGACACCTATGGCTACACCTTC	CASSLDTYGYTF
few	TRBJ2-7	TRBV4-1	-	TGCGCCAGCAGCCCTAAGGGAAGCTACGAGCAGTACTTC	CASSPKGSYEQYF
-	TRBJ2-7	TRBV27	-	TGTGCCAGCAGTTTTCAGGGGCTCTACGAGCAGTACTTC	CASSFQGLYEQYF
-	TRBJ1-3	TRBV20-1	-	TGCAGTGCTAGGGGCGGAAACACCATATATTTT	CSARGGNTIYF
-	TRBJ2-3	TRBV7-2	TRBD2	TGTGCCAGCAGCTTAGTCGTCACTAGCGGGGATACGCAGTATTTT	CASSLVVTSGDTQYF
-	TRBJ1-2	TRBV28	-	TGTGCCAGCACCTTCGACAACTATGGCTACACCTTC	CASTFDNYGYTF
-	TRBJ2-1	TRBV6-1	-	TGTGCCAGCCGATTTGGACAGTACAATGAGCAGTTCTTC	CASRFGQYNEQFF
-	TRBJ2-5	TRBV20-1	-	TGCAGTGCTAACGGAGGGGAGACCCAGTACTTC	CSANGGETQYF
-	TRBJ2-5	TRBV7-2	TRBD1	TGTGCCAGCAGCTTTCGACAGGGGGGGACCCAGTACTTC	CASSFRQGGTQYF